This T cell receptor (beta chain) was captured in a study of cytomegalovirus exposure and HLA in healthy donors. Primers: 60 Vbeta forward and 13 Jbeta reverse. TCRdb keeps only in-frame clones here, not all; method: immunoSEQ multiplex PCR. The sample carries 63,000 or so clones, about 82% recorded once. The origin of this receptor is a woman younger than 45 in good health and CMV-seronegative. The specimen was PBMCs.

CDR3 in amino acids: CASSDLSLNTEAFF. For the CDR3, the DNA is TGTGCCAGCAGTGACCTCAGTCTGAACACTGAAGCTTTCTTT. The V and J genes are TRBV6-4 and TRBJ1-1; D is unresolved. From germline, CDR1 is MRHNA and CDR2 SNTAGT. The V end lost 2 bases, the J end lost 0 bases, and 7 bases lay between the germline ends. The CDR3 is 14 residues long.